One and the same sample provided the 20 T cell receptor beta chains below, sequenced in a study of blood T cell repertoires in COVID-19 (TCRdb year 2020). Receptors were amplified or captured by the immunoSEQ multiplex PCR assay. TCRdb stores this immuneACCESS table with in-frame sequences only. Part of the clones is absent; in the studies checked, under half of the shortfall reflects unresolved V genes, and no reason is known for the rest. The sample records approximately 200,000 clones, 80% to 90% of which are singletons. The ten biggest clones cover around 1.5% of the sample. Sequenced sample: peripheral blood. Source of these receptors: a man younger than 30 with active or convalescent COVID-19.

This clone was counted once. The chain joins TRBV3-1 (or the pseudogene TRBV3-2) to TRBJ1-5; tentative D call: TRBD1 (5 bases). Germline V CDR1 and CDR2: LGHDT, YNNKEL (reference sequence). Trimming shortened V by 4 bases and J by 7 bases, and 32 bases separated the two germline ends. The CDR3 spans 20 residues. The CDR3 DNA reads as TGTGCCAGCAGCCTCGAAGACCCCGATCAGCGGGACGACGGGGAACAGCCCCAGCATTTT. Protein sequence: CASSLEDPDQRDDGEQPQHF.

A few counts support this clone. The CDR3 sequence: CASSDRYGYTF. Written as DNA, the CDR3 is TGTGCCAGCAGTGACCGCTATGGCTACACCTTC. This sequence joins TRBV6-4 and TRBJ1-2; D not resolved. Trimming took 2 bases from V and 4 from J, leaving 2 bases between them. The CDR3 extends over 11 amino acids. Germline CDR1 is MRHNA and CDR2 is SNTAGT.

The chain is built from TRBV12-3 or TRBV12-4 and TRBJ2-1; D is perhaps TRBD1 (7 bases). This CDR3 has 13 amino acids. The V and J ends lost 7 bases and 8 bases respectively, with 15 bases between them. CDR3 sequence: CASILRRGHEQFF. CDR3 DNA: TGTGCCAGCATCCTACGGAGGGGGCATGAGCAGTTCTTC.

The chain is built from TRBV5-1 and TRBJ2-2; 12 positions match TRBD1. The trim removed 7 bases at V and 6 bases at J, leaving 4 bases unmatched. In germline, CDR1 is SGHRS, CDR2 YFSETQ. The CDR3 consists of 14 residues. As DNA, the CDR3 is TGCGCCAGCCATGGGACAGGGGGCTCCGGGGAGCTGTTTTTT. The encoded protein is CASHGTGGSGELFF.

The chain couples TRBV11-3 to TRBJ1-1, with 8 bases lining up with TRBD1. Germline loops: CDR1 SGHNT, CDR2 YENEEA. With 6 bases clipped from V and 4 bases from J, the junction kept 4 bases outside the gene matches. This CDR3 comprises 13 residues. This chain's CDR3 is CASSATGGTEAFF. In DNA, the CDR3 is TGTGCCAGCAGTGCTACAGGGGGCACTGAAGCTTTCTTT.

V and J are TRBV28 and TRBJ2-3; the match to TRBD2 covers 10 bases. Germline lookup yields CDR1 MDHEN and CDR2 SYDVKM. This CDR3 contains 18 residues. V lost 5 bases, J lost 3 bases, and 14 bases stayed unmatched. The CDR3 here is CASSGLMASGRSTDTQYF. The CDR3 DNA reads TGTGCCAGCAGTGGACTAATGGCTAGCGGGAGAAGTACAGATACGCAGTATTTT.

This clone has just one count. V and J are TRBV28 and TRBJ2-4; D is unresolved. This CDR3 comprises 12 residues. The germline gives CDR1 MDHEN, CDR2 SYDVKM. Trimming cost V 6 bases and J 5 bases, with 8 bases left between them. The CDR3 protein is CASSSIENIQYF. CDR3 sequence (DNA): TGTGCCAGCAGCTCTATTGAAAACATTCAGTACTTC.

The genes are TRBV29-1 and TRBJ1-2, with TRBD1 as a possible D gene (6 bases). V lost 5 bases to trimming and J lost 4 bases, with 14 bases between them. The CDR3 is 13 amino acids. CDR1 is SQVTM, CDR2 ANQGSEA, per germline. DNA for the CDR3: TGCAGCGTTTTAACAGGGTCGGGCTATGGCTACACCTTC. Protein product: CSVLTGSGYGYTF.

This clone has a single count. In DNA form, the CDR3 reads TGTGCCAGCAGCCTAGACCAGGGGGACTATGGCTACACCTTC. Protein sequence: CASSLDQGDYGYTF. This sequence joins TRBV7-9 and TRBJ1-2; 7 nucleotides match TRBD1. In germline, CDR1 is SEHNR, CDR2 FQNEAQ (reference sequence). The CDR3 runs 14 residues. V was clipped by 5 bases and J by 3 bases; unmatched bases: 6.

The sample holds a few counts of this clone. The chain is built from TRBV7-2 and TRBJ2-2, with a weak D call TRBD1 (6 bases). Germline loops: CDR1 SGHTA, CDR2 FQGNSA. The CDR3 extends over 15 amino acids. The germline V and J ends were trimmed by 3 bases and 6 bases, with 14 bases remaining between them. The CDR3 DNA follows: TGTGCCAGCAGCTTCGAACAGGGTCGCGCCGGGGAGCTGTTTTTT. It codes for CASSFEQGRAGELFF. Drawing the rest from reference TRBV7-2 and TRBJ2-2, the complete variable domain is GAGVSQSPSNKVTEKGKDVELRCDPISGHTALYWYRQSLGQGLEFLIYFQGNSAPDKSGLPSDRFSAERTGGSVSTLTIQRTQQEDSAVYLCASSFEQGRAGELFFGEGSRLTVL.

The chain is built from TRBV6-2 or TRBV6-3 and TRBJ2-3, with D tentatively TRBD2 (6 bases). The CDR3 is made up of 16 amino acids. Trimming took 4 bases from V and 3 from J, leaving 17 bases between them. The germline gives CDR1 MNHEY, CDR2 SVGEGT. The CDR3 region has the DNA TGTGCCAGCAGTTCCCATCGGGGAGGCGGTACAGATACGCAGTATTTT. Residues: CASSSHRGGGTDTQYF.

The J gene is TRBJ2-2, the V gene TRBV5-4; 14 bases agree with TRBD2. Germline-derived CDR1 and CDR2 are SGHNT and YYREEE (reference sequence). The trim removed 9 bases at V and 6 bases at J, leaving 1 base unmatched. The CDR3 spans 13 residues. The CDR3 spells CATGLAGAGELFF. In DNA, the CDR3 is TGTGCCACGGGACTAGCGGGAGCCGGGGAGCTGTTTTTT. Filled out from reference TRBV5-4 and TRBJ2-2, the complete variable domain reads ETGVTQSPTHLIKTRGQQVTLRCSSQSGHNTVSWYQQALGQGPQFIFQYYREEENGRGNFPPRFSGLQFPNYSSELNVNALELDDSALYLCATGLAGAGELFFGEGSRLTVL.

CDR3 coding DNA: TGTGCCAGCAGCGCAGCGAGCTCCTACGAGCAGTACTTC. Translating it yields CASSAASSYEQYF. The rearrangement uses TRBV9 and TRBJ2-7; D gene ambiguous. Germline CDR1 SGDLS, CDR2 YYNGEE. The CDR3 contains 13 residues. V lost 3 bases and J 0 bases, leaving 7 bases between the germline ends.

This clone showed up just once. The chain recombines TRBV11-2 with TRBJ1-3; possibly TRBD1 for D (5 bases). Germline CDR1 is SGHAT and CDR2 is FQNNGV. Deletions cut 1 base from V and 0 bases from J, with 16 bases between. The CDR3 sequence is 18 residues long. In DNA form, the CDR3 reads TGTGCCAGCAGCTTAGTCGGCACGGCCAGGGCCTCTGGAAACACCATATATTTT. This gives the protein CASSLVGTARASGNTIYF.

This sequence joins TRBV10-1 and TRBJ2-5, with D maybe TRBD2 (5 bases). Trimming stripped 5 bases from V and 4 bases from J, with 14 bases between. Germline CDR1 reads WNHNN; CDR2 reads SYGVQD (reference sequence). CDR3 length: 14 residues. CDR3 sequence reads: CASSSGSMGETQYF. CDR3 sequence (DNA): TGCGCCAGCAGTAGTGGGAGTATGGGAGAGACCCAGTACTTC.

The chain links TRBV27 to TRBJ1-1; TRBD1 matches 8 bases. The V gene's germline CDR1 is MNHEY and CDR2 SMNVEV (reference sequence). V lost 6 bases to trimming and J lost 6 bases; unmatched junction nucleotides: 9. This CDR3 has 14 amino acids. The CDR3 protein is CASRTTGGKAEAFF. The CDR3, as DNA: TGTGCCAGCAGGACTACAGGGGGAAAGGCTGAAGCTTTCTTT.

The chain uses TRBV5-1 and TRBJ2-3; TRBD2 matches 8 bases. The ends lost 2 bases at V and 6 bases at J; junction bases unmatched: 5. This CDR3 has 14 residues. Germline V gene data show CDR1 as SGHRS and CDR2 as YFSETQ. CDR3 nucleotides: TGCGCCAGCAGCTTAGCGGGAGTTGGCGATACGCAGTATTTT. It specifies CASSLAGVGDTQYF.

The rearrangement links TRBV28 to TRBJ1-1; D is perhaps TRBD1 (5 bases). The CDR3 is 14 amino acids. Germline assignment: CDR1 MDHEN and CDR2 SYDVKM. V lost 6 bases and J lost 6, with 17 bases in between. CDR3: CASSPTRGSPEAFF. CDR3 DNA sequence: TGTGCCAGCAGCCCTACCCGGGGGAGCCCTGAAGCTTTCTTT.

V gene TRBV11-2 combines with J gene TRBJ2-5; 7 positions agree with TRBD2. Germline V gives CDR1 SGHAT, CDR2 FQNNGV. V trimming: 2 bases; J trimming: 2 bases; junction bases outside the gene matches: 5. CDR3 size: 15 residues. This CDR3 is CASSLPSGPQETQYF. In DNA form, the CDR3 reads TGTGCCAGCAGCTTACCTAGCGGTCCACAAGAGACCCAGTACTTC.

The chain uses TRBV7-2 and TRBJ2-1; 13 bases match TRBD2. The CDR3 runs 15 residues. V was pared by 7 bases and J by 6 bases, with 6 bases of the junction left unmatched. Germline CDR1 SGHTA, CDR2 FQGNSA. The CDR3 DNA is TGTGCCAGCACTCGGACTAGCGGGAGTAGCAATGAGCAGTTCTTC. It is translated as CASTRTSGSSNEQFF.